Each of the 30 T cell receptor beta chains below was sequenced from the same sample in a study of glioma-infiltrating T cells after dendritic cell vaccination. Time point meaning: after dendritic cell vaccination, including at tumor progression/relapse. Clones were read by immunoSEQ multiplex PCR, and TCRdb kept only the in-frame ones, dropping some. This table holds roughly 60,000 clones, around nine tenths found once. The source was blood, collected after dendritic cell vaccination. These receptors came from a human donor with glioblastoma.

This clone was observed a single time. The V and J genes are TRBV18 and TRBJ2-2, with TRBD2 matching over 13 bases. Germline V gene data show CDR1 as KGHSH and CDR2 as LQKENI. With V trimmed by 6 bases and J by 7 bases, 8 bases remained unmatched. CDR3 length: 16 residues. As DNA, the CDR3 is TGTGCCAGCTCTCCAGGACTAGCGGGAGCGGGCGGGGAGCTGTTTTTT. This encodes CASSPGLAGAGGELFF.

The rearrangement joins TRBV5-6 to TRBJ2-2; TRBD1 is a possible D gene (5 bases). CDR3 size: 16 residues. In germline, CDR1 is SGHDT, CDR2 YYEEEE. The V gene lost 5 bases and the J gene lost 0 bases, with 14 bases spanning the gap. CDR3 residues: CASSQFDSSNTGELFF. The CDR3 DNA sequence: TGTGCCAGCAGTCAGTTTGACAGTTCGAACACCGGGGAGCTGTTTTTT.

This clone was observed a handful of times. The chain joins TRBV5-1 to TRBJ2-3, with 16 bases fitting TRBD2. CDR1 and CDR2 (germline): SGHRS, YFSETQ. The trim removed 3 bases at V and 0 bases at J, leaving 4 bases unmatched. The CDR3 has 18 residues. DNA of the CDR3: TGCGCCAGCAGCTCGGGACTAGCGGGGGGGGTTAGCACAGATACGCAGTATTTT. Translation: CASSSGLAGGVSTDTQYF.

The chain uses TRBV9 and TRBJ2-1, with a weak D call TRBD2 (6 bases). Germline loops: CDR1 SGDLS, CDR2 YYNGEE. Trimming took 1 base from V and 8 from J, leaving 13 bases between them. This CDR3 spans 14 amino acids. The CDR3 region has the DNA TGTGCCAGCAGCGTAATCGCAGGCGGGGATGAGCAGTTCTTC. This translates into CASSVIAGGDEQFF.

This clone was observed a few times. The rearrangement uses TRBV27 and TRBJ2-1; 10 bases line up with TRBD2. V was clipped by 3 bases and J by 10 bases; unmatched bases: 9. The germline V gene encodes CDR1 MNHEY and CDR2 SMNVEV (reference sequence). The CDR3 runs to 15 residues. The CDR3 DNA reads as TGTGCCAGCAGTTTTAGCGGGGGGAGGATACTGGAGCAGTTCTTC. It is translated as CASSFSGGRILEQFF.

The chain recombines TRBV9 with TRBJ1-3; no definite D call. Germline CDR1 and CDR2: SGDLS and YYNGEE. The CDR3 runs to 15 residues. The V and J ends lost 0 bases and 4 bases respectively, with 11 bases between them. The CDR3 loop is CASSVGSGEGNTIYF. CDR3 bases: TGTGCCAGCAGCGTAGGGTCAGGCGAAGGAAACACCATATATTTT.

CDR3 sequence: CASSPRVANYGYTF. DNA for the CDR3: TGTGCCAGCAGCCCCAGGGTAGCTAACTATGGCTACACCTTC. V is TRBV7-9 and J is TRBJ1-2; tentative D call: TRBD1 (5 bases). This CDR3 has 14 residues. CDR1 and CDR2 from the germline V gene are SEHNR and FQNEAQ (reference sequence). The V gene lost 5 bases and the J gene lost 0 bases, with 10 bases spanning the gap.

J is TRBJ2-3 and V is TRBV7-3, with D possibly matching TRBD2 (5 bases). The germline CDR1 and CDR2 sequences are SGHTA and FQGTGA. The CDR3 has 15 amino acids. V was cut by 7 bases and J by 5 bases, with 19 bases left in between. The CDR3 nucleotides read TGTGCCAGCACCCCCTCGGGGTGGGTAGGAGATACGCAGTATTTT. It codes for CASTPSGWVGDTQYF.

The rearrangement joins TRBV28 to TRBJ1-1, with D possibly TRBD1 on 6 matching bases. The germline V and J ends were trimmed by 2 bases and 4 bases, with 11 bases remaining between them. The CDR3 runs 14 residues. Looked up from germline, CDR1 is MDHEN and CDR2 is SYDVKM. CDR3 DNA sequence: TGTGCCAGCAGTTTAGTGAGGGGGATCACTGAAGCTTTCTTT. Translating it yields CASSLVRGITEAFF.

This chain joins TRBV6-5 and TRBJ2-7; tentatively, D is TRBD2 (5 bases). V was shortened by 6 bases and J by 2 bases, with 17 bases between the two germline ends. Germline V lookup: CDR1 MNHEY, CDR2 SVGAGI. The CDR3 length is 15 residues. CDR3: CASSRGRGVPYEQYF. CDR3 in DNA: TGTGCCAGCAGCCGTGGACGGGGAGTCCCCTACGAGCAGTACTTC.

J is TRBJ2-7 and V is TRBV7-6; 7 bases are a match to TRBD1. The CDR3 covers 14 residues. From germline, CDR1 is SGHVS and CDR2 FNYEAQ. J gave up 5 bases and V 4 bases, and 8 bases lay outside the gene matches. CDR3 sequence reads: CASSSRQGSNEQYF. The CDR3 DNA sequence: TGTGCCAGCAGCTCCCGACAGGGATCCAACGAGCAGTACTTC. Supplemented by reference TRBV7-6 and TRBJ2-7, the full variable domain reads GAGVSQSPRYKVTKRGQDVALRCDPISGHVSLYWYRQALGQGPEFLTYFNYEAQQDKSGLPNDRFSAERPEGSISTLTIQRTEQRDSAMYRCASSSRQGSNEQYFGPGTRLTVT.

The chain is built from TRBV7-2 and TRBJ1-5; TRBD1 matches 8 bases. Trimming removed 4 bases from V and 9 bases from J; junction bases left unmatched: 8. CDR1 is SGHTA, CDR2 FQGNSA, per germline. The CDR3 runs 14 residues. CDR3 loop: CASSSRQGWMPQHF. CDR3 nucleotides: TGTGCCAGCAGCTCGAGACAGGGGTGGATGCCCCAGCATTTT. Variable domain in full (rest from reference TRBV7-2 and TRBJ1-5): GAGVSQSPSNKVTEKGKDVELRCDPISGHTALYWYRQSLGQGLEFLIYFQGNSAPDKSGLPSDRFSAERTGGSVSTLTIQRTQQEDSAVYLCASSSRQGWMPQHFGDGTRLSIL.

The chain uses TRBV18 and TRBJ1-1; D may be TRBD1 (6 bases). V gave up 0 bases and J gave up 6 bases, with 17 bases separating them. Germline V gives CDR1 KGHSH, CDR2 LQKENI. The CDR3 extends over 16 amino acids. The CDR3 DNA reads TGTGCCAGCTCACCACCGATACAGGGCCTGAGGTCTGAAGCTTTCTTT. Its translation: CASSPPIQGLRSEAFF.

The rearrangement links TRBV12-5 to TRBJ2-7; 11 bases match TRBD1. The trim removed 0 bases at V and 5 bases at J, leaving 12 bases unmatched. Germline CDR1 LGHNT, CDR2 FRNRAP. The CDR3 covers 18 residues. CDR3 amino acids: CASGLVHTRDRGTNEQYF. In DNA form, the CDR3 reads TGTGCTAGTGGTTTGGTACACACACGGGACAGGGGGACCAACGAGCAGTACTTC.

This chain uses TRBV27 with TRBJ2-5, with 7 bases matching TRBD2. V gave up 5 bases and J gave up 5 bases; unmatched junction bases: 8. Germline CDR1 MNHEY, CDR2 SMNVEV (reference sequence). This CDR3 comprises 14 residues. The CDR3 DNA is TGTGCCAGCAGTCAATGGGAGGGAGGCGAGACCCAGTACTTC. It translates to CASSQWEGGETQYF.

The V and J genes are TRBV5-1 and TRBJ1-1, with 7 bases matching TRBD1. From germline, CDR1 is SGHRS and CDR2 YFSETQ. With 9 bases clipped from V and 0 bases from J, the junction kept 14 bases outside the gene matches. CDR3 length equals 16 residues. The CDR3 nucleotides are TGCGCCAACAAAGACAGGGACCGAGTCGTGAACACTGAAGCTTTCTTT. Translated: CANKDRDRVVNTEAFF.

CDR3 protein: CASSESNYEQYF. As DNA, the CDR3 is TGCGCCAGCAGTGAATCCAACTACGAGCAGTACTTC. J is TRBJ2-7 and V is TRBV10-1; D call uncertain. Germline loops: CDR1 WNHNN, CDR2 SYGVQD (reference sequence). This CDR3 region has 12 residues. V was shortened by 3 bases and J by 3 bases, with 6 bases between the two germline ends.

This rearrangement joins TRBV7-2 to TRBJ2-1; weak D call: TRBD2 (6 bases). The CDR3 covers 13 residues. Germline CDR1 is SGHTA and CDR2 is FQGNSA. V lost 5 bases and J lost 4, with 9 bases in between. The CDR3 is CASSPAGYNEQFF. CDR3 coding DNA: TGTGCCAGCAGCCCCGCGGGGTACAATGAGCAGTTCTTC.

V usage is TRBV5-4 and J usage is TRBJ2-7, with 7 bases identical to TRBD2. With 0 bases clipped from V and 5 bases from J, the junction kept 11 bases outside the gene matches. Germline V gene sequence: CDR1 SGHNT, CDR2 YYREEE (reference sequence). This CDR3 spans 16 amino acids. DNA of the CDR3: TGTGCCAGCAGCTTGGCCGCCGCGGGAGAACTCCACGAGCAGTACTTC. This codes for CASSLAAAGELHEQYF.

The rearrangement links TRBV5-1 to TRBJ2-7; the match to TRBD1 covers 9 bases. The CDR3 is 14 residues long. In germline, CDR1 is SGHRS, CDR2 YFSETQ. J gave up 3 bases and V 2 bases, and 3 bases lay outside the gene matches. CDR3 amino acids: CASSFPGQGYEQYF. Written as DNA, the CDR3 is TGCGCCAGCAGCTTTCCGGGACAGGGCTACGAGCAGTACTTC.

CDR3 protein: CASSLIPSSTDTQYF. The CDR3 coding sequence is TGTGCCAGCAGTTTAATCCCTTCTAGCACAGATACGCAGTATTTT. The genes are TRBV27 and TRBJ2-3; D gene uncertain. The CDR3 consists of 15 residues. V lost 2 bases and J lost 0, with 9 bases in between. Germline CDR1 MNHEY, CDR2 SMNVEV (reference sequence).

The chain recombines TRBV6-5 with TRBJ1-2; 8 bases are a match to TRBD1. Germline CDR1 reads MNHEY; CDR2 reads SVGAGI. The junction had 6 bases not matched to a gene; V was cut back by 6 bases and J by 12 bases. The CDR3 is made up of 11 amino acids. The CDR3 coding sequence is TGTGCCAGCAGCGATGGACAGGGTGACACCTTC. Translation: CASSDGQGDTF.

The chain links TRBV11-2 to TRBJ1-5, with D uncertain. CDR1 and CDR2 (germline): SGHAT, FQNNGV. Trimming shortened V by 1 base and J by 2 bases, and 18 bases separated the two germline ends. This CDR3 contains 18 residues. The CDR3 DNA reads TGTGCCAGCAGCTTAGTAGGGCGGGCGGGATGGGGCAATCAGCCCCAGCATTTT. Residues: CASSLVGRAGWGNQPQHF.

The V call is TRBV19, the J call TRBJ1-2, with a tentative D call TRBD1 (5 bases). V lost 1 base and J 4 bases, leaving 7 bases between the germline ends. The CDR3 extends over 13 amino acids. CDR1 and CDR2 from the germline V gene are LNHDA and SQIVND (reference sequence). The CDR3 protein is CASSIVTAYGYTF. CDR3 nucleotides: TGTGCCAGTAGTATAGTGACAGCCTATGGCTACACCTTC.

J is TRBJ2-2 and V is TRBV6-5; 7 nucleotides agree with TRBD2. The CDR3 sequence is 16 residues long. Trimming took 0 bases from V and 5 from J; bases not matched to a gene: 6. Germline assignment: CDR1 MNHEY and CDR2 SVGAGI. CDR3 DNA: TGTGCCAGCAGTTACTCGTTCTTCGGGGGGACCGGGGAGCTGTTTTTT. It yields the protein CASSYSFFGGTGELFF.

In this sample, this clone turned up once. The chain combines TRBV5-4 with TRBJ1-5, with 7 bases that match TRBD1. The germline V gene encodes CDR1 SGHNT and CDR2 YYREEE (reference sequence). CDR3 size: 15 residues. J lost 3 bases, V lost 4 bases, and 7 bases had no gene match. The CDR3 region is CASSPRGQNNQPQHF. DNA for the CDR3: TGTGCCAGCAGCCCCAGGGGACAGAACAATCAGCCCCAGCATTTT. Supplemented by reference TRBV5-4 and TRBJ1-5, the full variable domain reads ETGVTQSPTHLIKTRGQQVTLRCSSQSGHNTVSWYQQALGQGPQFIFQYYREEENGRGNFPPRFSGLQFPNYSSELNVNALELDDSALYLCASSPRGQNNQPQHFGDGTRLSIL.

This chain joins TRBV7-9 and TRBJ1-6, with a tentative D call TRBD1 (5 bases). The CDR3 is 14 residues long. Germline V lookup: CDR1 SEHNR, CDR2 FQNEAQ (reference sequence). V gave up 0 bases and J gave up 10 bases, with 10 bases separating them. The CDR3 reads CASSLAGGNSPLHF. The CDR3 DNA follows: TGTGCCAGCAGCTTAGCCGGGGGTAACTCACCCCTCCACTTT. The full variable domain, in which reference TRBV7-9 and TRBJ1-6 provide the parts outside the CDR3, is DTGVSQNPRHKITKRGQNVTFRCDPISEHNRLYWYRQTLGQGPEFLTYFQNEAQLEKSRLLSDRFSAERPKGSFSTLEIQRTEQGDSAMYLCASSLAGGNSPLHFGNGTRLTVT.

This sequence joins TRBV11-1 and TRBJ2-1; a possible D gene is TRBD2 (6 bases). The V gene lost 5 bases and the J gene lost 2 bases, with 16 bases spanning the gap. The CDR3 totals 16 residues. Germline loops: CDR1 SGHAT, CDR2 FQDESV (reference sequence). The DNA for the CDR3 is TGTGCCAGCAGCCTAATCCGGGACTGGGCCTACAATGAGCAGTTCTTC. Its protein is CASSLIRDWAYNEQFF.

This clone turned up a few times. This chain's CDR3 is CASSFGTEMNTEAFF. As DNA, the CDR3 is TGTGCCAGCAGTTTCGGGACAGAAATGAACACTGAAGCTTTCTTT. This rearrangement joins TRBV6-5 to TRBJ1-1, with TRBD1 matching over 7 bases. The CDR3 is 15 residues long. V lost 4 bases, J lost 0 bases, and 5 bases stayed unmatched. Germline V gene data show CDR1 as MNHEY and CDR2 as SVGAGI.

CDR3: CASSWIGGDYGYTF. DNA of the CDR3: TGTGCCAGCAGTTGGATAGGGGGGGACTATGGCTACACCTTC. The rearrangement uses TRBV6-5 and TRBJ1-2, with a weak D call TRBD1 (6 bases). Germline CDR1 is MNHEY and CDR2 is SVGAGI. The V end was cut by 4 bases, the J end by 3 bases, with 12 bases between. This CDR3 has 14 residues.